A single sample gave rise to the 12 T cell receptor beta chains below, sequenced in a study of metastatic and nonmetastatic thyroid tumors. None of the patients had undergone any treatment ahead of thyroid surgery. Via MiXCR, TCRdb re-called the PCR reads. This sample has some 46,000 clones, with around 25% found just once. The material sequenced was blood. The source is a male donor with papillary thyroid cancer or a benign thyroid nodule (not recorded which). Some clones in this sample may be carry-over from other donors' samples.

This clone showed up many times. This rearrangement joins TRBV5-1 to TRBJ2-3; 8 nucleotides line up with TRBD2. The J segment lost 1 base and the V segment lost 0 bases, leaving 4 bases of the junction unmatched. Germline loops: CDR1 SGHRS, CDR2 YFSETQ. There are 16 residues in the CDR3. The CDR3 here is CASSLALTSGTDTQYF. CDR3 bases: TGCGCCAGCAGCTTGGCTTTGACTAGCGGCACAGATACGCAGTATTTT.

Within the sample, this clone is medium-sized (0.01 to 0.1%). V gene TRBV30 combines with J gene TRBJ2-5; possible D gene TRBD1, 6 bases. The CDR3 has 12 residues. V dropped 0 bases and J dropped 5 bases, with 7 bases sitting between them. The germline CDR1 and CDR2 sequences are GTSNPN and SVGIG (reference sequence). The CDR3 is CAWSVRGETQYF. The CDR3 DNA is TGTGCCTGGAGTGTAAGGGGGGAGACCCAGTACTTC.

This clone was seen ten or more times. Relative to the germline gene, one junction end is altered; a read error may explain this. V is TRBV24-1 and J is TRBJ1-5; D unclear. Germline V lookup: CDR1 KGHDR, CDR2 SFDVKD. The CDR3 contains 12 residues. The CDR3 DNA follows: TGTGCCACCAGTGATAGCCATCAGCCCCAGCATTTT. Its protein product is CATSDSHQPQHF.

This clone is medium-sized within its sample. The chain links TRBV4-1 to TRBJ2-3; TRBD2 is a possible D gene (6 bases). V gave up 2 bases and J gave up 5 bases, with 23 bases separating them. Germline assignment: CDR1 MGHRA and CDR2 YSYEKL. The CDR3 covers 18 residues. The CDR3 reads CASSQLKGRDSTRDTQYF. The CDR3 nucleotides are TGCGCCAGCAGCCAACTCAAGGGGCGGGATAGTACCCGAGATACGCAGTATTTT.

Details on this clone: Relative to the germline gene, one junction end is altered; a read error may explain this. CDR3 bases: TGTGCCAGCAGCTTAGGCTCCCCCCCCGAAGCTTTCTTT. It yields the protein CASSLGSPPEAFF. The gene calls are TRBV5-1 and TRBJ1-1; D is unclear. The CDR3 length is 13 residues. Germline V gene data show CDR1 as SGHRS and CDR2 as YFSETQ.

This clone was picked up many times. The chain combines TRBV5-1 with TRBJ1-1; D unresolved. Looked up from germline, CDR1 is SGHRS and CDR2 is YFSETQ. This CDR3 region has 13 residues. V was cut by 4 bases and J by 5 bases, with 12 bases left in between. CDR3 coding DNA: TGCGCCAGCAGCGTCTTGACCGGGACTGAAGCTTTCTTT. It encodes CASSVLTGTEAFF.

The V gene is TRBV12-3 or TRBV12-4, the J gene TRBJ2-2; no clear D gene. The germline V and J ends were trimmed by 5 bases and 2 bases, with 9 bases remaining between them. The CDR3 length is 14 residues. The CDR3 loop reads CASSEARNTGELFF. CDR3 DNA: TGTGCCAGCAGTGAAGCAAGAAACACCGGGGAGCTGTTTTTT.

This clone was recorded many times. This chain links TRBV27 with TRBJ1-1; D unclear. Trimming pared 0 bases from V and 5 bases from J, leaving 10 bases between. Per germline, CDR1 MNHEY and CDR2 SMNVEV (reference sequence). This CDR3 comprises 14 residues. The CDR3, as DNA: TGTGCCAGCAGTTTATCAGGGAGAGGAACTGAAGCTTTCTTT. This gives the protein CASSLSGRGTEAFF.

This clone was counted at least ten times. The chain couples TRBV2 to TRBJ2-7; D gene ambiguous. V gave up 8 bases and J gave up 2 bases, with 10 bases separating them. CDR3 length: 12 residues. Germline V gives CDR1 SNHLY, CDR2 FYNNEI. In nucleotides, the CDR3 is TGTGCCAGCGGAGAACTTACCTACGAGCAGTACTTC. Protein product: CASGELTYEQYF.

This clone was recorded many times. The rearrangement links TRBV4-1 to TRBJ2-1, with D perhaps matching TRBD2 (5 bases). The V end was cut by 5 bases, the J end by 8 bases, with 19 bases between. The CDR3 runs 15 residues. In germline, CDR1 is MGHRA, CDR2 YSYEKL. The CDR3 DNA reads as TGCGCCAGCAGCACGGACTGGCCAGATAGCGATGAGCAGTTCTTC. The encoded protein is CASSTDWPDSDEQFF.

This clone appeared a few times. The gene calls are TRBV27 and TRBJ2-7; 12 nucleotides match TRBD2. V shed 4 bases, J shed 5 bases, and the junction held 6 bases outside the gene matches. The germline CDR1 and CDR2 sequences are MNHEY and SMNVEV (reference sequence). This CDR3 comprises 15 residues. The CDR3 DNA follows: TGTGCCAGCAGTTCTCAGACTAGCGGGAGACACGAGCAGTACTTC. Translating it yields CASSSQTSGRHEQYF.

The chain employs TRBV7-6 and TRBJ2-1; 8 positions agree with TRBD2. Losses at the gene ends were 2 bases for V and 0 bases for J; bases not matched to a gene: 6. The length of the CDR3 is 17 residues. Germline CDR1 SGHVS, CDR2 FNYEAQ. The CDR3 nucleotides are TGTGCCAGCAGCTTATGGTACAGCGGGAGCTCCTACAATGAGCAGTTCTTC. Translated: CASSLWYSGSSYNEQFF.